This TCR beta chain was sequenced during a study of blood T cell repertoires in COVID-19. Study in general: Whether acute or convalescent, the COVID-19 samples came from the United States, Italy and Spain. T cells, B-cell-depleted T cells, or PBMCs provided the cDNA or gDNA that served as material.

This clone was observed a few times. In the source study's methods: Estimation of nucleated cell counts was performed using reference gene primer amplification. The data were produced by immunoSEQ multiplex PCR, yet TCRdb's version contains in-frame clones alone and is incomplete. V, J and clone size were drawn from that table, and D and trimming were deduced from the DNA. The sample shows a few hundred thousand clones, around 84% of them seen only once. V was cut by 4 bases and J by 8 bases, with 11 bases left in between. The CDR3 consists of 13 residues. Germline loops: CDR1 ENHRY, CDR2 SYGVKD. Sequencing was carried out using peripheral blood. The rearrangement joins TRBV10-3 to TRBJ1-4, with a tentative D call TRBD1 (6 bases). This TCR was recovered from a man between 35 and 55 years old who had recovered from COVID-19. The CDR3 spells CAISGYRAEKLFF. In DNA form, the CDR3 reads TGTGCCATCAGTGGGTACAGGGCCGAAAAACTGTTTTTT.